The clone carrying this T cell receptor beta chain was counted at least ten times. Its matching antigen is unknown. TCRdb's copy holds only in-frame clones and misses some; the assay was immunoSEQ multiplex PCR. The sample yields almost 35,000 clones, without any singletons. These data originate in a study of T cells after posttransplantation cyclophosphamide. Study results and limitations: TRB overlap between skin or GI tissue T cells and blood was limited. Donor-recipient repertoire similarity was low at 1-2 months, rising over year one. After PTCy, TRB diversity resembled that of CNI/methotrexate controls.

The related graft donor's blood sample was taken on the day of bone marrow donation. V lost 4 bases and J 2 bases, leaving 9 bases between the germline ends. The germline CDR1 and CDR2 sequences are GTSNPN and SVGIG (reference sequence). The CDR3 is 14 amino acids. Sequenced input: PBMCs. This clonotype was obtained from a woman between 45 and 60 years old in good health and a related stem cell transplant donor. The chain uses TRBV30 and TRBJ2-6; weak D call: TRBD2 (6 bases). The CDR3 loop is CAWIGGAGANVLTF. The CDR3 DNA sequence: TGTGCCTGGATAGGCGGGGCTGGGGCCAACGTCCTGACTTTC.